Below, 18 T cell receptor beta chains from the same sample are listed, as sequenced in a study of blood T cell repertoires in COVID-19. The protocol was immunoSEQ multiplex PCR, while the TCRdb copy is restricted to in-frame clones and leaves out a portion. The sample holds 200,000 to 250,000 clones, 82% seen once. Material for sequencing was peripheral blood. These receptors came from a woman of 80 years or more with acute or convalescent COVID-19.

In regard to this clone: A junction end diverges from the germline sequence, so it may reflect a read error. The same CDR3 is also encoded by other DNA sequences in this sample. The chain couples TRBV6-1 to TRBJ1-1; D remains unclear. Germline CDR1 and CDR2: MNHNS and SASEGT. CDR3 size: 13 residues. CDR3 residues: CASSEGRNTEAFF. The CDR3 DNA reads TGTGCCAGCAGCGAAGGCAGGAACACTGAAGCTTTCTTT.

The chain uses TRBV14 and TRBJ1-2; 7 bases match TRBD1. The CDR3 has 13 residues. Losses at the gene ends were 4 bases for V and 12 bases for J; bases not matched to a gene: 11. Germline V gene lookup returns CDR1 SGHDN and CDR2 FVKESK. CDR3 amino acids: CASSRRQGGKNTF. As DNA, the CDR3 is TGTGCCAGCAGCCGAAGACAGGGTGGGAAAAACACCTTC.

The chain couples TRBV3-1 (or the pseudogene TRBV3-2) to TRBJ2-7; a weak D match, TRBD2 (5 bases). The CDR3 is 15 residues long. CDR1 and CDR2 (germline): LGHDT, YNNKEL (reference sequence). V was cut by 2 bases and J by 3 bases, with 14 bases left in between. The CDR3 here is CASSQSARGIYEQYF. The DNA for the CDR3 is TGTGCCAGCAGCCAATCGGCCCGGGGAATCTACGAGCAGTACTTC.

This clone was found a few times. This chain links TRBV27 with TRBJ2-7, with D possibly TRBD2 on 7 matching bases. The V gene lost 7 bases and the J gene lost 5 bases, with 9 bases spanning the gap. This CDR3 comprises 11 residues. Germline CDR1 and CDR2: MNHEY and SMNVEV (reference sequence). The CDR3 nucleotides are TGTGCCAGCACGGGGGGCCACGAGCAGTACTTC. This sequence encodes CASTGGHEQYF.

The chain is built from TRBV18 and TRBJ1-1, with TRBD1 as a possible D gene (6 bases). Per germline, CDR1 KGHSH and CDR2 LQKENI. The CDR3 runs to 15 residues. V lost 0 bases and J 1 base, leaving 9 bases between the germline ends. The CDR3 nucleotides are TGTGCCAGCTCACCACCGACAGGCCCGAACACTGAAGCTTTCTTT. Protein product: CASSPPTGPNTEAFF.

The chain is built from TRBV20-1 and TRBJ1-2, with 8 bases aligning to TRBD1. From germline, CDR1 is DFQATT and CDR2 SNEGSKA (reference sequence). The CDR3 is made up of 15 amino acids. The ends lost 3 bases at V and 6 bases at J; junction bases unmatched: 12. CDR3 region: CSASALAGGIDGYTF. In DNA form, the CDR3 reads TGCAGTGCTAGTGCTTTGGCAGGGGGCATTGATGGCTACACCTTC.

This clone showed up just a few times. One junction end disagrees with the germline gene, perhaps due to a read error. Other DNA sequences from this sample encode an identical CDR3 as well. This sequence joins TRBV20-1 and TRBJ2-3; D call uncertain. This CDR3 contains 11 residues. Germline CDR1 and CDR2: DFQATT and SNEGSKA (reference sequence). CDR3 protein: CSARALDTQYF. CDR3 bases: TGCAGTGCCAGAGCATTAGATACGCAGTATTTT.

The V and J genes are TRBV5-6 and TRBJ2-1; D may be TRBD1 (6 bases). CDR1 and CDR2 from the germline V gene are SGHDT and YYEEEE. This CDR3 has 12 amino acids. V shed 4 bases and J shed 12 bases, with 14 bases lying between them. Here the CDR3 reads CASSIGQSGQFF. The CDR3 DNA follows: TGTGCCAGCAGCATAGGACAGTCAGGGCAGTTCTTC.

This chain connects TRBV18 to TRBJ2-7; 10 bases agree with TRBD1. V trimming: 5 bases; J trimming: 2 bases; junction bases outside the gene matches: 6. In germline, CDR1 is KGHSH, CDR2 LQKENI. The CDR3 is 15 amino acids. The CDR3 sequence is CASSDRQGAPYEQYF. The CDR3 region has the DNA TGTGCCAGCTCAGACAGACAGGGGGCACCCTACGAGCAGTACTTC.

The V gene is TRBV13, the J gene TRBJ1-6, with D perhaps matching TRBD1 (5 bases). This CDR3 region has 17 residues. Looked up from germline, CDR1 is PRHDT and CDR2 is FYEKMQ (reference sequence). Trimming shortened V by 5 bases and J by 4 bases, and 18 bases separated the two germline ends. The CDR3 nucleotides read TGTGCCAGCAGCGGCAGCGGGGGAGGGTTGTATAATTCACCCCTCCACTTT. This sequence encodes CASSGSGGGLYNSPLHF.

The chain has TRBV7-9 and TRBJ1-2; TRBD1 matches at 7 bases. Germline V CDR1 and CDR2: SEHNR, FQNEAQ (reference sequence). Trimming cost V 5 bases and J 4 bases; bases outside gene matches: 10. This CDR3 spans 15 amino acids. CDR3 protein: CASSHRDREGYGYTF. The CDR3 DNA follows: TGTGCCAGCAGCCACCGCGACAGGGAAGGCTATGGCTACACCTTC.

CDR3 coding DNA: TGTGCCATCAGTGAGCAGGACAGGGTCCAGCCCCAGCATTTT. Translation gives CAISEQDRVQPQHF. V is TRBV10-3 and J is TRBJ1-5; TRBD1 aligns across 8 bases. CDR3 length equals 14 residues. Germline-derived CDR1 and CDR2 are ENHRY and SYGVKD. With V trimmed by 2 bases and J by 7 bases, 4 bases remained unmatched.

V usage is TRBV5-1 and J usage is TRBJ2-7, with D tentatively TRBD1 (6 bases). The V end was cut by 4 bases, the J end by 1 base, with 15 bases between. The germline V gene encodes CDR1 SGHRS and CDR2 YFSETQ. The CDR3 runs to 15 residues. CDR3 nucleotides: TGCGCCAGCAGCCCCACCGGGACACGGTCCTACGAGCAGTACTTC. This gives the protein CASSPTGTRSYEQYF.

The V gene is TRBV5-4, the J gene TRBJ2-7; 10 nucleotides agree with TRBD1. Looked up from germline, CDR1 is SGHNT and CDR2 is YYREEE (reference sequence). The CDR3 extends over 15 amino acids. Trimming removed 4 bases from V and 4 bases from J; junction bases left unmatched: 8. The CDR3 coding sequence is TGTGCCAGCAGCCCCTCCCGGGACAGGGGATACGAGCAGTACTTC. As protein: CASSPSRDRGYEQYF.

The chain is built from TRBV9 and TRBJ2-3, with 15 nucleotides matching TRBD2. In germline, CDR1 is SGDLS, CDR2 YYNGEE. Trimming took 0 bases from V and 5 from J; bases not matched to a gene: 4. The CDR3 extends over 17 amino acids. DNA for the CDR3: TGTGCCAGCAGCGTAGGGACTAGCGGGGGGGCTGGAGATACGCAGTATTTT. Its protein product is CASSVGTSGGAGDTQYF.

The chain uses TRBV18 and TRBJ1-5; the D gene is possibly TRBD1 (5 bases). The V end was cut by 3 bases, the J end by 5 bases, with 8 bases between. CDR3 length: 13 residues. The germline V gene has CDR1 KGHSH and CDR2 LQKENI. For the CDR3, the DNA is TGTGCCAGCTCACCCGCGGGGGATCAGCCCCAGCATTTT. Translation gives CASSPAGDQPQHF.

The table lists this clone with a count of one. J is TRBJ2-7 and V is TRBV4-3, with D unresolved. CDR1 is LGHNA and CDR2 is YSLEER in the germline V gene. Trimming cost V 0 bases and J 1 base, with 7 bases left between them. CDR3 size: 14 residues. This CDR3 is CASSQDKRSYEQYF. CDR3 DNA: TGCGCCAGCAGCCAAGATAAGCGTTCCTACGAGCAGTACTTC.

For the CDR3, the DNA is TGTGCCAGCAGTGAAATGAGCTCCTATAATTCACCCCTCCACTTT. Amino acids: CASSEMSSYNSPLHF. This chain connects TRBV2 to TRBJ1-6; D is ambiguous. The CDR3 consists of 15 residues. Trimming took 2 bases from V and 0 from J, leaving 5 bases between them. Per germline, CDR1 SNHLY and CDR2 FYNNEI.